The rows below give T cell receptor beta chains drawn from one sample of a study of T-cell memory formation after mild COVID-19. One entry per CDR3 protein results from TCRdb running MiXCR on the 5' RACE reads. The table has a few hundred thousand distinct CDR3 sequences, 20% to 25% seen once. The sample was PBMCs or a T cell subset sorted from them (not recorded which). The receptors derive from a man aged 18 to 29 who had mild COVID-19 (a few samples of this study predate the infection). Cell type and time point are not known. Both conserved end residues are part of each CDR3. A D gene is named only where the DNA matches it firmly. Size is omitted from some rows. Given values are once, few, many or a class for expanded clones.

v_gene	j_gene	d_gene	abundance	CDR3nt	CDR3aa
TRBV7-3	TRBJ2-2	NA	NA	TGTGCCAGCAGCTTAATGGGGGGGCCAGGCAGCGGGGAGCTGTTTTTT	CASSLMGGPGSGELFF
TRBV15	TRBJ2-4	TRBD1	NA	TGTGCCACCAGCATCGACAGGGGCGGGGCCAAAAACATTCAGTACTTC	CATSIDRGGAKNIQYF
TRBV20-1	TRBJ1-3	NA	few	TGCAGTGCTAAGACGGAAGGTGGAAACACCATATATTTT	CSAKTEGGNTIYF
TRBV5-1	TRBJ2-7	TRBD2	NA	TGCGCCAGCAGCTTGGTCGTCAGCGGGGGGGCCGGGGAGCAGTACTTC	CASSLVVSGGAGEQYF
TRBV5-1	TRBJ1-1	NA	NA	TGCGCCAGCAGCCCGGTTGGCACTGAAGATTTCTTT	CASSPVGTEDFF
TRBV24-1	TRBJ2-5	TRBD1	NA	TGTGCCACCAGTGACTCCATCGGGACAGGGGGCCGAGAGACCCAGTACTTC	CATSDSIGTGGRETQYF
TRBV5-1	TRBJ1-5	NA	few	TGCGCCAGCAGCTTGGGGGGGCATAGCAATCAGCCCCAGCATTTT	CASSLGGHSNQPQHF
TRBV4-1	TRBJ2-2	NA	NA	TGCGCCAGCAGCCAAGATCGGGCGGGATACGGCACCGGGGAGCTGTTTTTT	CASSQDRAGYGTGELFF
TRBV7-7	TRBJ2-1	TRBD2	many	TGTGCCAGCAGTCCTTATGGGACTAGCTCGTACTTCTTCAATGAGCAGTTCTTC	CASSPYGTSSYFFNEQFF
TRBV7-6	TRBJ2-7	NA	NA	TGTGCCAGCAGCCCAAGACAGGCGACCTACGAGCAGTACTTC	CASSPRQATYEQYF
TRBV18	TRBJ2-1	TRBD1	NA	TGTGCCAGCTCACCAACAGGGGACATAAGCTCCTACAATGAGCAGTTCTTC	CASSPTGDISSYNEQFF
TRBV5-5	TRBJ1-1	NA	NA	TGTGCCAGCAGCTGGGGAGGGATAACTGAAGCTTTCTTT	CASSWGGITEAFF
TRBV6-6	TRBJ2-5	TRBD2	NA	TGTGCCAGCAGTTACGCTAGCGGGGAGACCCAGTACTTC	CASSYASGETQYF
TRBV27	TRBJ2-1	TRBD2	few	TGTGCCAGCATCCTGGGGGGGACGAAGGAGCAGTTCTTC	CASILGGTKEQFF
TRBV20-1	TRBJ2-7	NA	few	TGCAGTGCTAGAGGCTCTAGCCGATCCCCCTACGAGCAGTACTTC	CSARGSSRSPYEQYF
TRBV5-4	TRBJ2-7	NA	NA	TGTGCCAGCAGCTTCGTCGGGACACCATACGAGCAGTACTTC	CASSFVGTPYEQYF
TRBV7-9	TRBJ1-2	NA	NA	TGTGCCAGCAGGTGGGCGACAGAGTTTGAGGACTATGGCTACACCTTC	CASRWATEFEDYGYTF
TRBV7-9	TRBJ1-1	NA	NA	TGTGCCAGCAGCGACGAGGGTGAAGCTTTCTTT	CASSDEGEAFF
TRBV7-2	TRBJ1-6	TRBD1	few	TGTGCCAGCACCGCACCGACAGGGGCAGTCTTTCATTCACCCCTCCACTTT	CASTAPTGAVFHSPLHF
TRBV27	TRBJ1-5	NA	many	TGTGCCAGCAGCTTATTAGGGCAGCCCCAGCATTTT	CASSLLGQPQHF
TRBV20-1	TRBJ1-1	NA	many	TGCAGTGCTAGACCAGGCCTGGGACTGAACACTGAAGCTTTCTTT	CSARPGLGLNTEAFF
TRBV19	TRBJ1-1	NA	NA	TGTGCCAGTATCCGGGGGTCTGAAGCTTTCTTT	CASIRGSEAFF
TRBV4-3	TRBJ2-3	NA	few	TGCGCCAGCAGCCGGACGGTGGACAGTGCGCAGTATTTT	CASSRTVDSAQYF
TRBV12-3/TRBV12-4	TRBJ1-1	TRBD1	NA	TGTGCCAGCAGTTTACCTACAGGGGTAATGACGAACACTGAAGCTTTCTTT	CASSLPTGVMTNTEAFF
TRBV5-1	TRBJ1-1	TRBD1	few	TGCGCCAGTACAACAGGGGGCTCGGGAGGATCCGAAGCTTTCTTT	CASTTGGSGGSEAFF
TRBV5-4	TRBJ2-2	NA	NA	TGTGCCAGCAGCTTAGAAAGGGATGCCACCGGGGAGCTGTTTTTT	CASSLERDATGELFF
TRBV6-1	TRBJ2-1	NA	NA	TGTGCCAGCAGTGCGGATCGCGGACTCTTGCGGGAGCAGTTCTTC	CASSADRGLLREQFF
TRBV7-9	TRBJ1-6	TRBD1	few	TGTGCCAGCAGCGCCAGACAGGGGGGGAATTCACCCCTCCACTTT	CASSARQGGNSPLHF
TRBV6-5	TRBJ2-4	NA	NA	TGTGCCAGCAGTCACGGGGCCTTTCAGTACTTC	CASSHGAFQYF
TRBV12-3/TRBV12-4	TRBJ2-3	NA	once	TGTGCCAGCAGGTATACCCCGGGAACAGATACGCAGTATTTT	CASRYTPGTDTQYF
TRBV2	TRBJ2-3	TRBD1	few	TGTGCCACCAACGGACAGGGCTCTAGCACAGATACGCAGTATTTT	CATNGQGSSTDTQYF
TRBV4-1	TRBJ1-2	NA	NA	TGCGCCAGCAGCCTCAGGGTGATTATGGACTATGGCTACACCTTC	CASSLRVIMDYGYTF
TRBV2	TRBJ1-5	NA	NA	TGTGCCACTAGTTGGGAAAACTATAGCAATCAGCCCCAGCATTTT	CATSWENYSNQPQHF
TRBV30	TRBJ2-5	NA	NA	TGTGCCTGGAGGTCTCAGGGGAGGATCATCCAGTACTTC	CAWRSQGRIIQYF